Below are 23 T cell receptor beta chains sequenced from a single sample in a study of blood T cell repertoires in COVID-19. Method: immunoSEQ multiplex PCR; TCRdb's copy keeps in-frame clones and lacks some. This sample has 90,000 to 150,000 clones; roughly four fifths occur once, and the top ten carry over 10%. The specimen sequenced was peripheral blood. The receptors shown here come from a human donor in a cohort sampled during active COVID-19.

As DNA, the CDR3 is TGTGCCAGTAGTCTTAGCGGGGGACCGAATGAGCAGTTCTTC. Residues: CASSLSGGPNEQFF. The V and J genes are TRBV19 and TRBJ2-1, with 9 bases identical to TRBD2. V was clipped by 5 bases and J by 7 bases; unmatched bases: 6. CDR1 LNHDA and CDR2 SQIVND come from the germline V gene (reference sequence). The CDR3 covers 14 residues.

This clone was recorded a few times. The J gene is TRBJ2-7, the V gene TRBV18, with TRBD2 identical over 8 bases. The CDR3 sequence is 15 residues long. Per germline, CDR1 KGHSH and CDR2 LQKENI. Unmatched junction bases numbered 6, after V lost 3 bases and J lost 2 bases. In nucleotides, the CDR3 is TGTGCCAGCTCACCGGCGGGGGGCCAGACCTACGAGCAGTACTTC. Translating it yields CASSPAGGQTYEQYF.

The V and J genes are TRBV5-8 and TRBJ1-5; D call uncertain. Trimming cost V 0 bases and J 6 bases, with 16 bases left between them. The CDR3 has 16 amino acids. Germline V lookup: CDR1 SGHTS, CDR2 YDEGEE. Here the CDR3 DNA reads TGTGCCAGCAGCTTGGTTCACAGCTCCTTCCCTCAGCCCCAGCATTTT. Translated: CASSLVHSSFPQPQHF. Variable domain in full (rest from reference TRBV5-8 and TRBJ1-5): EAGVTQSPTHLIKTRGQQATLRCSPISGHTSVYWYQQALGLGLQFLLWYDEGEERNRGNFPPRFSGRQFPNYSSELNVNALELEDSALYLCASSLVHSSFPQPQHFGDGTRLSIL.

The chain combines TRBV25-1 with TRBJ2-3, with TRBD1 matching over 7 bases. The CDR3 spans 17 residues. The germline CDR1 and CDR2 sequences are MGHDK and SYGVNS. Trimming took 3 bases from V and 1 from J; bases not matched to a gene: 10. CDR3 loop: CASSESNRGPGTDTQYF. The CDR3 DNA is TGTGCCAGCAGTGAGTCTAATAGGGGGCCAGGCACAGATACGCAGTATTTT.

This chain joins TRBV2 and TRBJ2-3, with 10 bases identical to TRBD2. V dropped 5 bases and J dropped 6; count of bases not matched to a gene: 11. This CDR3 has 16 residues. Germline assignment: CDR1 SNHLY and CDR2 FYNNEI. The DNA for the CDR3 is TGTGCCAGCAGTATTCGAGCGGGGGGGGTTAAGGATACGCAGTATTTT. Amino acid sequence: CASSIRAGGVKDTQYF.

This clone has a single count. The J gene is TRBJ2-1, the V gene TRBV5-4; D is possibly TRBD2 (7 bases). Germline-derived CDR1 and CDR2 are SGHNT and YYREEE (reference sequence). CDR3 length: 15 residues. The V end lost 0 bases, the J end lost 6 bases, and 13 bases lay between the germline ends. The DNA of the CDR3 is TGTGCCAGCAGCTTGGGGGGGGGCAACGGCAATGAGCAGTTCTTC. It specifies CASSLGGGNGNEQFF. Looking up the rest from reference TRBV5-4 and TRBJ2-1 gives the full variable domain: ETGVTQSPTHLIKTRGQQVTLRCSSQSGHNTVSWYQQALGQGPQFIFQYYREEENGRGNFPPRFSGLQFPNYSSELNVNALELDDSALYLCASSLGGGNGNEQFFGPGTRLTVL.

This chain connects TRBV19 to TRBJ1-3, with D uncertain. In germline, CDR1 is LNHDA, CDR2 SQIVND (reference sequence). The CDR3 consists of 14 residues. Trimming shortened V by 4 bases and J by 4 bases, and 11 bases separated the two germline ends. CDR3 nucleotide sequence: TGTGCCAGTAGTACCTTGACGGAGGGAAACACCATATATTTT. It yields the protein CASSTLTEGNTIYF.

For the CDR3, the DNA is TGTGCCAGCTACCCCCAGGGGTGGGAGTATGGCTACACCTTC. Translated, it gives CASYPQGWEYGYTF. The chain carries TRBV6-5 and TRBJ1-2; a weak D match, TRBD1 (6 bases). Germline assignment: CDR1 MNHEY and CDR2 SVGAGI. The length of the CDR3 is 14 residues. The V gene lost 8 bases and the J gene lost 5 bases, with 18 bases spanning the gap.

The gene calls are TRBV27 and TRBJ2-5; TRBD2 is a possible D gene (7 bases). Germline values: CDR1 MNHEY, CDR2 SMNVEV (reference sequence). V lost 6 bases and J lost 1, with 15 bases in between. This CDR3 has 15 residues. The CDR3 DNA follows: TGTGCCAGCAGGTCTGCGGGGGCCGTCCAAGAGACCCAGTACTTC. Translated: CASRSAGAVQETQYF.

CDR3 residues: CASRRLTRTANGDTQYF. In DNA, the CDR3 is TGCGCCAGCCGAAGACTAACTCGGACCGCCAACGGGGATACGCAGTATTTT. The gene calls are TRBV5-1 and TRBJ2-3; D may be TRBD2 (5 bases). The CDR3 sequence is 17 residues long. The V end lost 7 bases, the J end lost 6 bases, and 27 bases lay between the germline ends. The germline V gene has CDR1 SGHRS and CDR2 YFSETQ.

The table lists this clone with many counts. The CDR3: CTSGTGGLEQYF. The DNA of the CDR3 is TGTACGTCCGGGACAGGGGGTCTCGAGCAGTACTTC. The chain links TRBV2 to TRBJ2-7, with 11 bases matching TRBD1. Germline V gene lookup returns CDR1 SNHLY and CDR2 FYNNEI. This CDR3 contains 12 residues.

The chain has TRBV2 and TRBJ1-3; D perhaps matches TRBD1 (5 bases). The length of the CDR3 is 15 residues. The germline CDR1 and CDR2 sequences are SNHLY and FYNNEI. With 1 base removed from V and 0 bases from J, the gap between germline ends came to 7 bases. DNA for the CDR3: TGTGCCAGCAGTGAAGAGGGGTACTCTGGAAACACCATATATTTT. It encodes CASSEEGYSGNTIYF.

The chain combines TRBV7-2 with TRBJ2-3, with 10 positions matching TRBD1. Per the germline V gene, CDR1 is SGHTA and CDR2 is FQGNSA. The CDR3 is made up of 15 amino acids. V lost 5 bases and J lost 5; bases outside the gene matches: 7. In DNA, the CDR3 is TGTGCCAGCAGCCCCTCCGGGACAGGGGTAGATACGCAGTATTTT. Translating it yields CASSPSGTGVDTQYF.

This clone has more than one count but fewer than ten. The V gene is TRBV2, the J gene TRBJ2-5, with a weak D call TRBD2 (5 bases). V lost 5 bases and J lost 2, with 12 bases in between. CDR1 is SNHLY, CDR2 FYNNEI, per germline. The CDR3 runs 14 residues. The CDR3 reads CASSPGNQQETQYF. In DNA, the CDR3 is TGTGCCAGCAGTCCGGGAAACCAGCAAGAGACCCAGTACTTC.

DNA of the CDR3: TGTGCCAGCAGCCGACACCGGGACAGGGCGCACGGCTACACCTTC. Its protein is CASSRHRDRAHGYTF. This chain connects TRBV3-1 (or the pseudogene TRBV3-2) to TRBJ1-2; TRBD1 aligns across 9 bases. The germline gives CDR1 LGHDT, CDR2 YNNKEL (reference sequence). V shed 4 bases, J shed 8 bases, and the junction held 11 bases outside the gene matches. This CDR3 spans 15 amino acids.

The genes are TRBV5-1 and TRBJ2-2; 8 bases align to TRBD1. CDR1 and CDR2 (germline): SGHRS, YFSETQ. The ends lost 4 bases at V and 1 base at J; junction bases unmatched: 9. The CDR3 extends over 17 amino acids. The CDR3: CASSLLPTGGNTGELFF. CDR3 DNA: TGCGCCAGCAGCCTACTCCCCACAGGGGGGAACACCGGGGAGCTGTTTTTT.

This chain links TRBV29-1 with TRBJ1-3, with D unclear. V lost 4 bases to trimming and J lost 0 bases, with 10 bases between them. This CDR3 is built from 14 residues. Germline V gene sequence: CDR1 SQVTM, CDR2 ANQGSEA. Written as DNA, the CDR3 is TGCAGCGTTGTTCACACAGCCTCTGGAAACACCATATATTTT. Translating gives CSVVHTASGNTIYF.

CDR3: CASSLGDSPKNEKLFF. The CDR3 DNA sequence: TGCGCCAGCAGCTTGGGTGACAGCCCGAAAAATGAAAAACTGTTTTTT. This rearrangement joins TRBV5-1 to TRBJ1-4; TRBD1 might be the D (5 bases). The CDR3 runs 16 residues. Germline CDR1 reads SGHRS; CDR2 reads YFSETQ. Between the trimmed V and J ends, which lost 0 bases and 5 bases, there was a span of 14 bases.

This rearrangement joins TRBV19 to TRBJ2-3; 10 bases agree with TRBD1. This CDR3 region has 16 residues. Germline lookup yields CDR1 LNHDA and CDR2 SQIVND (reference sequence). With V trimmed by 4 bases and J by 3 bases, 7 bases remained unmatched. The CDR3 DNA is TGTGCCAGTAGTAAGGAGGGACAGGGGTTGACAGATACGCAGTATTTT. Translated, it gives CASSKEGQGLTDTQYF.

This rearrangement joins TRBV5-4 to TRBJ2-3; weak D call: TRBD2 (6 bases). V was shortened by 4 bases and J by 2 bases, with 11 bases between the two germline ends. Germline V CDR1 and CDR2: SGHNT, YYREEE (reference sequence). The CDR3 loop spans 14 amino acids. In DNA form, the CDR3 reads TGTGCCAGCAGCCACCGACTAGTCACAGATACGCAGTATTTT. Protein product: CASSHRLVTDTQYF.

V usage is TRBV28 and J usage is TRBJ1-2; TRBD1 is a possible D gene (6 bases). There are 13 residues in the CDR3. Germline V CDR1 and CDR2: MDHEN, SYDVKM. Trimming took off 4 bases at V and 6 bases at J, with 12 bases between the two ends. The CDR3 is CASSSGTSDGYTF. The CDR3 DNA reads as TGTGCCAGCAGTTCCGGGACATCTGATGGCTACACCTTC.

V and J are TRBV6-5 and TRBJ2-7; 7 bases are a match to TRBD2. The junction had 12 bases not matched to a gene; V was cut back by 7 bases and J by 3 bases. This CDR3 is 15 amino acids long. CDR1 MNHEY and CDR2 SVGAGI come from the germline V gene. CDR3 nucleotide sequence: TGTGCCAGCACCCATTCAGCGGGGCCATACTACGAGCAGTACTTC. Translating gives CASTHSAGPYYEQYF.

The chain employs TRBV6-5 and TRBJ1-2; 10 bases fit TRBD1. Germline V gene lookup returns CDR1 MNHEY and CDR2 SVGAGI. CDR3 length equals 13 residues. The junction had 7 bases not matched to a gene; V was cut back by 9 bases and J by 6 bases. The CDR3 here is CARGDRGRDGYTF. CDR3 in DNA: TGTGCCAGGGGGGACAGGGGAAGGGATGGCTACACCTTC.